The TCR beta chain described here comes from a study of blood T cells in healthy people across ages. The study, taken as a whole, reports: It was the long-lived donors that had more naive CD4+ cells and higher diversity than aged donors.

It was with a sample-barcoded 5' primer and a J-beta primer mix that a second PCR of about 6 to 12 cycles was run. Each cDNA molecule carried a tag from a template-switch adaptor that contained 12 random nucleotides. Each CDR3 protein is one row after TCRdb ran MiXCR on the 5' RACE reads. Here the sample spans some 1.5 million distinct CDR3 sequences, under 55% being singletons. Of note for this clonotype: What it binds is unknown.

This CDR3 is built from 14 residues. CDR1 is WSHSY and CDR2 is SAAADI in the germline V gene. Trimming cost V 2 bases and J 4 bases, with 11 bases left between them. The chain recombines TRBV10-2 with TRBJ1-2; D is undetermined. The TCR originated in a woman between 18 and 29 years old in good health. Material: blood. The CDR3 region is CASSELTVTYGYTF. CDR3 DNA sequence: TGCGCCAGCAGTGAGCTAACAGTTACCTATGGCTACACCTTC.